The present T cell receptor beta chain was sequenced within a study of blood T cell repertoires in COVID-19. Looking at the study overall: Whether acute or convalescent, the COVID-19 samples came from the United States, Italy and Spain.

The CDR3 has 13 amino acids. The ends lost 3 bases at V and 9 bases at J; junction bases unmatched: 4. Per the germline V gene, CDR1 is KGHDR and CDR2 is SFDVKD. This clone was counted between two and nine times. Repertoires were generated with immunoSEQ multiplex PCR, while TCRdb's copy carries only in-frame clones and drops some. In the table there are tens of thousands of clones, approximately 87% of which are singletons. The sequence derives from a woman between 65 and 79 years old with acute or convalescent COVID-19. This chain uses TRBV24-1 with TRBJ2-3; 8 nucleotides line up with TRBD1. Sample: peripheral blood. The CDR3 region is CATSDRTGYTQYF. In DNA, the CDR3 is TGTGCCACCAGTGATCGGACAGGGTACACGCAGTATTTT.